These T cell receptor beta chains were read from a single sample in a study of T cell repertoires in aging, cancer and after chemotherapy. TCRdb re-analysed the multiplex PCR reads in MiXCR, keeping a single row per CDR3 protein. The table includes 4,000 to 6,000 distinct CDR3 sequences, around 40% detected once. Input material: blood. Source of these receptors: a human donor with a blood cancer. Each CDR3 is given with its conserved first and last residue. D genes are given only for firm matches. Expanded clones get a size class; other rows say once, few or many, or leave the size out.

TRBV6-5,-,-,TRBJ1-4,TGTGCCAGCAGTTATCTTATTCCTGGGGGCAATGAAAAACTGTTTTTT,CASSYLIPGGNEKLFF
TRBV19,-,few,TRBJ1-2,TGTGCCAGTGCTGGGTCTAACTATGGCTACACCTTC,CASAGSNYGYTF
TRBV15,TRBD1,-,TRBJ2-7,TGTGCCACCAGCAAGGGGACAGCCTACGAGCAGTACTTC,CATSKGTAYEQYF
TRBV5-6,-,-,TRBJ1-2,TGTGCCAGCAGCCCCGGCCAACGGGATAACAATGGCTACACCTTC,CASSPGQRDNNGYTF
TRBV6-5,-,-,TRBJ1-1,TGTGCCAGCAGTTACTTGGCAGGGGCGGGTGGAGCTTTCTTT,CASSYLAGAGGAFF
TRBV20-1,-,-,TRBJ2-3,TGCAGTGCTAGACGAAGAAGCACAGATACGCAGTATTTT,CSARRRSTDTQYF
TRBV29-1,TRBD2,-,TRBJ2-1,TGCAGCGTTGAAGGGTCCGAGCGGGGGCCGAATGAGCAGTTCTTC,CSVEGSERGPNEQFF
TRBV5-4,TRBD2,few,TRBJ2-3,TGTGCCAGCAGCGTGACTAGCGCAGATACGCAGTATTTT,CASSVTSADTQYF
TRBV6-6,-,-,TRBJ1-1,TGTGCCAGCAGTACAACAGGTGGCCATGAAGCTTTCTTT,CASSTTGGHEAFF
TRBV5-6,-,-,TRBJ2-7,TGTGCCAGCAGCTACCGAATTCGGGGGGAGCAGTACTTC,CASSYRIRGEQYF
TRBV15,TRBD1,-,TRBJ1-1,TGTGCCACCGCCGGGACAGATCCACGTAGAGCTTTCTTT,CATAGTDPRRAFF
TRBV15,-,-,TRBJ2-4,TGTGCCACCAGCAGAGATCGGAACTCATGGATAGCCAAAAACATTCAGTACTTC,CATSRDRNSWIAKNIQYF
TRBV6-5,-,few,TRBJ2-4,TGTGCCAGCAGACCCCCCAACAATAACATTCAGTACTTC,CASRPPNNNIQYF
TRBV30,TRBD1,-,TRBJ2-6,TGTGCCTGGAGTGCCGGGACAGGGGCCGCTGGGGCCAACGTCCTGACTTTC,CAWSAGTGAAGANVLTF
TRBV29-1,-,medium-sized,TRBJ1-5,TGCAGCGTTGGGACGTCGGATCAGCCCCAGCATTTT,CSVGTSDQPQHF
TRBV12-3/TRBV12-4,-,-,TRBJ1-2,TGTGCCAGCAGTCCCGGACAGTATAACTATGGCTACACCTTC,CASSPGQYNYGYTF
TRBV12-3/TRBV12-4,-,-,TRBJ1-2,TGTGCCAGCATCCTGAGGGGTCGGGTGGGAGGCTACACCTTC,CASILRGRVGGYTF
TRBV5-6,-,medium-sized,TRBJ2-2,TGTGCCAGCAGCTCCACCGGGGAGCTGTTTTTT,CASSSTGELFF
TRBV11-2,-,once,TRBJ2-3,TGTGCCAGCAGCTACTGGGCCACAGATACGCAGTATTTT,CASSYWATDTQYF
TRBV5-1,-,-,TRBJ2-6,TGCGCCAGCAGCCCTGAGGGGGTTGCTCGGGTGGCCAACGTCCTGACTTTC,CASSPEGVARVANVLTF
TRBV19,-,few,TRBJ1-6,TGTGCCAGTACGGGGGGCGTAGGATCACCCCTCCACTTT,CASTGGVGSPLHF
TRBV11-1,-,once,TRBJ2-2,TGTGCCAGCAGCTATATCGATTCGAACACCGGGGAGCTGTTTTTT,CASSYIDSNTGELFF
TRBV27,-,-,TRBJ2-5,TGTGCCAGCAGCCTGTTCGCGGGGGCCCAAGAGACCCAGTACTTC,CASSLFAGAQETQYF
TRBV29-1,TRBD2,-,TRBJ2-3,TGCAGCGGAAAGGGACTAGCGGGGGAAGCAGATACGCAGTATTTT,CSGKGLAGEADTQYF
TRBV15,-,few,TRBJ1-4,TGTGCCACCAGCAGAGGGGGACCCGTCTCTAATGAAAAACTGTTTTTT,CATSRGGPVSNEKLFF
TRBV12-3/TRBV12-4,-,-,TRBJ2-3,TGTGCCAGCAGTTTCGGTGGAATTCAAGATACGCAGTATTTT,CASSFGGIQDTQYF
TRBV4-2,TRBD1,few,TRBJ1-6,TGTGCCAGCAGCCCAGACAGGGGGCCCGGAAATTCACCCCTCCACTTT,CASSPDRGPGNSPLHF
TRBV7-2,TRBD1,-,TRBJ1-1,TGTGCCAGCAGTTTATCCTCCGCGTTGACAGGGCTAAACACTGAAGCTTTCTTT,CASSLSSALTGLNTEAFF
TRBV5-4,TRBD2,-,TRBJ2-3,TGTGCCAGCAGTCCCGGGGGACTAGCAAGCGCAGATACGCAGTATTTT,CASSPGGLASADTQYF
TRBV5-6,-,few,TRBJ1-5,TGTGCCAGCAGCTTGGCTTCGGGGGTTGGGAGCAATCAGCCCCAGCATTTT,CASSLASGVGSNQPQHF
TRBV6-1,TRBD1,few,TRBJ1-5,TGTGCCAGCACCGACAGGGGGGGCAATCAGCCCCAGCATTTT,CASTDRGGNQPQHF
TRBV5-6,-,few,TRBJ2-7,TGTGCCAGCAGCTTAGGAAAGGGCGAGCAGTACTTC,CASSLGKGEQYF
TRBV6-5,-,-,TRBJ2-7,TGTGCCAGCACCGAGCGTTTTGGCGAGCAGTACTTC,CASTERFGEQYF
TRBV6-6,TRBD1,few,TRBJ2-2,TGTGCCAGCAGTTACCAGGGACAGGGTGGCGGGGAGCTGTTTTTT,CASSYQGQGGGELFF
TRBV15,-,-,TRBJ1-6,TGTGCCACCAGCAGAGATTTTGAAGATAATTCACCCCTCCACTTT,CATSRDFEDNSPLHF
TRBV6-5,-,few,TRBJ1-5,TGTGCCAGCAGTACTCAAGGGTTTGATCAGCCCCAGCATTTT,CASSTQGFDQPQHF